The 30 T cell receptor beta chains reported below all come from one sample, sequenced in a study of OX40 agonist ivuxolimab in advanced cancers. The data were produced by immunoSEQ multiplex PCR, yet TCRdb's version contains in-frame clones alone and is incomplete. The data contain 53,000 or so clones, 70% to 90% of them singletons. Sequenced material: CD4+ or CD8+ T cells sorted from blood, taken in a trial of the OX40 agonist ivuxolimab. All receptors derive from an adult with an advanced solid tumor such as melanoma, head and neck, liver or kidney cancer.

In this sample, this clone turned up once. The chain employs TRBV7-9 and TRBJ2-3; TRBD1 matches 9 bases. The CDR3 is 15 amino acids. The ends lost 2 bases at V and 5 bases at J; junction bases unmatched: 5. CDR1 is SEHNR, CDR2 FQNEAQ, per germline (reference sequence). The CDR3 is CASSLTGGGGDTQYF. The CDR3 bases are TGTGCCAGCAGCTTAACAGGGGGCGGAGGAGATACGCAGTATTTT.

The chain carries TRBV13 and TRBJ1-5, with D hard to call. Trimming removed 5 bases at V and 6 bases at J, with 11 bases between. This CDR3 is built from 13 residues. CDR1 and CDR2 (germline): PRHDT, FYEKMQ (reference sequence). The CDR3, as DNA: TGTGCCAGCAGCGCCCAAACGGGTCAGCCCCAGCATTTT. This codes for CASSAQTGQPQHF.

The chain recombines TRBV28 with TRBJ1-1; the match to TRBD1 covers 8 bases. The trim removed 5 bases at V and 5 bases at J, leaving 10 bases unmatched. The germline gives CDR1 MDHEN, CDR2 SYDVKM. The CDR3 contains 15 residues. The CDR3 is CASSPTTGVGTEAFF. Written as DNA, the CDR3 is TGTGCCAGCAGTCCCACGACAGGGGTTGGGACTGAAGCTTTCTTT. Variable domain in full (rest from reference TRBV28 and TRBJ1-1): DVKVTQSSRYLVKRTGEKVFLECVQDMDHENMFWYRQDPGLGLRLIYFSYDVKMKEKGDIPEGYSVSREKKERFSLILESASTNQTSMYLCASSPTTGVGTEAFFGQGTRLTVV.

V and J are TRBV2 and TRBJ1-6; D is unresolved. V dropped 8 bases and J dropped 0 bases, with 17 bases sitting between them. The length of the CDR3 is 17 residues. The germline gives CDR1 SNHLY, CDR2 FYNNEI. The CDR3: CASRSEIGSSYNSPLHF. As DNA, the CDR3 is TGTGCCAGCCGGTCAGAAATCGGTAGCTCCTATAATTCACCCCTCCACTTT.

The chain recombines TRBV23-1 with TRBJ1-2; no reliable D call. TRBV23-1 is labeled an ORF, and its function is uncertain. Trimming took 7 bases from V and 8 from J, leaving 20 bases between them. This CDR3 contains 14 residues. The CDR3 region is CASTPSTAVRGYTF. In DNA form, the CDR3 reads TGCGCCAGCACCCCTTCTACCGCGGTGCGGGGCTACACCTTC.

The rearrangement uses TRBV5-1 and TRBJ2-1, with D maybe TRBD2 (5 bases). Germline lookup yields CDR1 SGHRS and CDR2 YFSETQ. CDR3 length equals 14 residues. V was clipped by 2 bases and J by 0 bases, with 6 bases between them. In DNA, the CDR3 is TGCGCCAGCAGCTTTGCGGGCTCCTACAATGAGCAGTTCTTC. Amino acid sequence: CASSFAGSYNEQFF.

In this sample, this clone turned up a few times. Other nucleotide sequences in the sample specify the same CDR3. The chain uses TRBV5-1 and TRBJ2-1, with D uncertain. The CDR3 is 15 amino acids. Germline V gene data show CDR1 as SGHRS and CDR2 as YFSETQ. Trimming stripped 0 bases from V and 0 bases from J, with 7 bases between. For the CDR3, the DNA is TGCGCCAGCAGCTTGGTAGGCGACTCCTACAATGAGCAGTTCTTC. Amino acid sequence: CASSLVGDSYNEQFF.

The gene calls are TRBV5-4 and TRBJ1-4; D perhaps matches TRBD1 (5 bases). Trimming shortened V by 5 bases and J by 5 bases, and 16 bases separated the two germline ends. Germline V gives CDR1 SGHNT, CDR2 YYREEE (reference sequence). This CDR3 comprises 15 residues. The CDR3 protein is CASRTQGGGNEKLFF. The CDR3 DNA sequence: TGTGCCAGCAGAACTCAAGGTGGGGGAAATGAAAAACTGTTTTTT.

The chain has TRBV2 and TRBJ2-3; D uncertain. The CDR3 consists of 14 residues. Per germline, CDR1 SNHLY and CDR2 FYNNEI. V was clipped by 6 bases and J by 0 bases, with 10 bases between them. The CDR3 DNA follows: TGTGCCAGCAGGTTAACCCCGAGCACAGATACGCAGTATTTT. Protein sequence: CASRLTPSTDTQYF.

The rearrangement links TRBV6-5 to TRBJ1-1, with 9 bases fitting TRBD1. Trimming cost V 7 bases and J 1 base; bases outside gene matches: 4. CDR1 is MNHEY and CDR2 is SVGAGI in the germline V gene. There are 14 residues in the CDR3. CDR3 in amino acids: CASTHRGQNTEAFF. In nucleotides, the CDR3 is TGTGCCAGCACCCACAGGGGGCAGAACACTGAAGCTTTCTTT.

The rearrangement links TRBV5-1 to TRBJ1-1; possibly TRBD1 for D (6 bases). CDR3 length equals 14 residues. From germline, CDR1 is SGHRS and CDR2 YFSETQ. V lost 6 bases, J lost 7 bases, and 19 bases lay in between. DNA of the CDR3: TGCGCCAGCACCCCTCTGGGGGCTGCGGGTGAAGCTTTCTTT. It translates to CASTPLGAAGEAFF.

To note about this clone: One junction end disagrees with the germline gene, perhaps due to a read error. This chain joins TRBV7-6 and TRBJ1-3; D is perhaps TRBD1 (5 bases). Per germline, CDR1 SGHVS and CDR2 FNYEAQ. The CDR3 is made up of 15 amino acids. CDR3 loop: CASSPGGGSGNTIYF. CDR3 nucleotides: TGCGCCAGCAGTCCGGGGGGGGGCTCTGGAAACACCATATATTTT.

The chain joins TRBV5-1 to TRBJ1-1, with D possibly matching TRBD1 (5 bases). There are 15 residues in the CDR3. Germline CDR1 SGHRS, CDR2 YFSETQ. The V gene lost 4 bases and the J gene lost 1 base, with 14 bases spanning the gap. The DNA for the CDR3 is TGCGCCAGCAGCCCCAGGGTGTCCCAGAACACTGAAGCTTTCTTT. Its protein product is CASSPRVSQNTEAFF.

The chain's CDR3 is CASSFSGGPYNEQFF. CDR3 nucleotides: TGTGCCAGCAGCTTTAGCGGGGGCCCCTACAATGAGCAGTTCTTC. J is TRBJ2-1 and V is TRBV11-2; 9 bases map to TRBD2. Trimming at V came to 3 bases and at J to 2 bases, leaving 2 bases not matched to a gene. The CDR3 length is 15 residues. Germline-derived CDR1 and CDR2 are SGHAT and FQNNGV.

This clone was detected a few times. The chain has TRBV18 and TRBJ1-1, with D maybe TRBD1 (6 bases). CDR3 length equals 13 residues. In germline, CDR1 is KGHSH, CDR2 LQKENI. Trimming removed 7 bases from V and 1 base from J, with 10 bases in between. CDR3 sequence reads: CASLLDRNTEAFF. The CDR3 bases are TGTGCCAGCTTACTGGACAGGAACACTGAAGCTTTCTTT.

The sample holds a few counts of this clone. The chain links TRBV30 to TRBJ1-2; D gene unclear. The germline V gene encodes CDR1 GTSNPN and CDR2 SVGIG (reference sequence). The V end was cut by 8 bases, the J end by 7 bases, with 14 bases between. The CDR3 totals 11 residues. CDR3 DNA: TGTGCCAGGAACAAGGGTGGTGGCTACACCTTC. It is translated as CARNKGGGYTF.

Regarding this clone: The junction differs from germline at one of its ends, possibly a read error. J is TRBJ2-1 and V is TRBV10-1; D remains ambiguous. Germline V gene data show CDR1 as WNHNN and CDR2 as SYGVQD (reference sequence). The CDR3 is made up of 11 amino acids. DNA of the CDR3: TGCGCCAGCAGTGAAAATAATGTGCAGTTCTTC. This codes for CASSENNVQFF.

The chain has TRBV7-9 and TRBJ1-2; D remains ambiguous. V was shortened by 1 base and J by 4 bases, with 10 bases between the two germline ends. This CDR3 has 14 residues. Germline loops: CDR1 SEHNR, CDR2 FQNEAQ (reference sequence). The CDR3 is CASSLEGGGYGYTF. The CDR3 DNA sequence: TGTGCCAGCAGCTTAGAAGGAGGAGGCTATGGCTACACCTTC.

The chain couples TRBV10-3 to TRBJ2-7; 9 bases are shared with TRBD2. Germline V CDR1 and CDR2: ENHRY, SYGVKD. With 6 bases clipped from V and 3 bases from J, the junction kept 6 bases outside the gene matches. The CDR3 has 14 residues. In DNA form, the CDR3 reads TGTGCCATCAGGGGAGCGGGAGGTGTCTACGAGCAGTACTTC. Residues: CAIRGAGGVYEQYF.

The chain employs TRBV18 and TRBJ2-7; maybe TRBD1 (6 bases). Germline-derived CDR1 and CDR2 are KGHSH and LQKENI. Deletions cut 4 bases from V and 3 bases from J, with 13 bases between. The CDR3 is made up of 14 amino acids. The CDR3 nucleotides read TGTGCCAGCTCACACCCAGGGGCCAACTACGAGCAGTACTTC. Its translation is CASSHPGANYEQYF.

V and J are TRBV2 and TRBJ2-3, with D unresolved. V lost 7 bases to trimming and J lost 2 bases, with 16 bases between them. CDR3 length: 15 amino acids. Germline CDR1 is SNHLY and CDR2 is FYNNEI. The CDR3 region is CASKVRDLLTDTQYF. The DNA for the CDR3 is TGTGCCAGCAAGGTCCGAGACTTACTCACAGATACGCAGTATTTT.

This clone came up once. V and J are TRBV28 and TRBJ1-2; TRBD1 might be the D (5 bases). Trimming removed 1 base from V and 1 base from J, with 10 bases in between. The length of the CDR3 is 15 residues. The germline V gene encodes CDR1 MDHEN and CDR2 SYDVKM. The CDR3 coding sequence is TGTGCCAGCAGTTTATCGTGGGGGAATAACTATGGCTACACCTTC. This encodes CASSLSWGNNYGYTF.

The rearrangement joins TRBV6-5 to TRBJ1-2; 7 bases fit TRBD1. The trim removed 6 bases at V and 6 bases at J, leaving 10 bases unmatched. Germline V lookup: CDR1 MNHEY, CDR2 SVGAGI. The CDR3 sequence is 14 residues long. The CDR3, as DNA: TGTGCCAGCAGAGGGGGACAGCGACGGCATGGCTACACCTTC. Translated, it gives CASRGGQRRHGYTF.

The CDR3 loop is CASSLGGLNTEAFF. The CDR3 region has the DNA TGTGCCAGCAGCTTGGGAGGGCTGAACACTGAAGCTTTCTTT. The J gene is TRBJ1-1, the V gene TRBV5-7; D is unresolved. TRBV5-7 is an open reading frame whose function is uncertain. V lost 0 bases to trimming and J lost 0 bases, with 6 bases between them. The CDR3 is made up of 14 amino acids.

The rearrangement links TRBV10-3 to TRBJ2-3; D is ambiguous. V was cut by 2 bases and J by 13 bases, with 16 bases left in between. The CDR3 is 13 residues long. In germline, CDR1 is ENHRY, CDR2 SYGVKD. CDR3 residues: CAISEPVLREEYF. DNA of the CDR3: TGTGCCATCAGTGAGCCGGTACTCCGAGAGGAGTATTTT.

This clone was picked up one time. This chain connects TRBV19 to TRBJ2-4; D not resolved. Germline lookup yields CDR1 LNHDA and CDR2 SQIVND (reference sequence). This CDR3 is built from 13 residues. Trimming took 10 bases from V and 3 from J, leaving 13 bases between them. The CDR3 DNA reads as TGTGCCACCTCGACTTTTGGCAAAAACATTCAGTACTTC. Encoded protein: CATSTFGKNIQYF.

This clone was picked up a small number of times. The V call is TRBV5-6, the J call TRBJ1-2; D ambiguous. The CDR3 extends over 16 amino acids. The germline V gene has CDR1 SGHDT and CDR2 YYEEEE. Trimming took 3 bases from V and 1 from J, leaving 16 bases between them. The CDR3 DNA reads TGTGCCAGCAGCTCCGGATGGAAAGAGAGTAACTATGGCTACACCTTC. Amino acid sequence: CASSSGWKESNYGYTF.

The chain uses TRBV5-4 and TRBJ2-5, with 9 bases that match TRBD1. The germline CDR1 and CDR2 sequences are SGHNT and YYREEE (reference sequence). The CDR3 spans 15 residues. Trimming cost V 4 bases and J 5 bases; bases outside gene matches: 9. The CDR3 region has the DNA TGTGCCAGCAGCCTACTGACAGGGGGGAAGGAGACCCAGTACTTC. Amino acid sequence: CASSLLTGGKETQYF.

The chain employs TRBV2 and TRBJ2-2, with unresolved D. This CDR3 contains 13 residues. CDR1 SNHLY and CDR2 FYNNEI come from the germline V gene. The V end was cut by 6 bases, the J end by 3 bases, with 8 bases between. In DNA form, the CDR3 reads TGTGCCAGCAGGATCAGAGACACCGGGGAGCTGTTTTTT. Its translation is CASRIRDTGELFF.

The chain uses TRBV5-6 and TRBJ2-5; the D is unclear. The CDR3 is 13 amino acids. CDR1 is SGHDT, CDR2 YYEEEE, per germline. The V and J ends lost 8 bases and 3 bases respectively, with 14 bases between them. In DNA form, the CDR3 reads TGTGCCAGTATGGGTCGGCAGGAAGAGACCCAGTACTTC. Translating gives CASMGRQEETQYF. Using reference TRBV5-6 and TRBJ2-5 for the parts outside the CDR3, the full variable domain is DAGVTQSPTHLIKTRGQQVTLRCSPKSGHDTVSWYQQALGQGPQFIFQYYEEEERQRGNFPDRFSGHQFPNYSSELNVNALLLGDSALYLCASMGRQEETQYFGPGTRLLVL.